One T cell receptor beta chain is described in this entry. The table came from immunoSEQ multiplex PCR; TCRdb's copy has only in-frame clones and leaves some out. The repertoire holds around 340,000 clones, with 75% to 90% as singletons. This sample is part of a study of blood T cell repertoires in COVID-19. At the level of the study: The United States, Italy and Spain provided the acute and convalescent COVID-19 samples. Sample material is recorded as cDNA or gDNA derived from T cells, B-cell-depleted T cells, or PBMCs.

Sequenced material: peripheral blood. The TCR comes from a woman aged 60 to 75 with COVID-19, enrolled during active disease.

The CDR3 DNA is TGCGCCAGCAGCCACCTCCGGGATGGAAACACCATATATTTT. Translating it yields CASSHLRDGNTIYF. The rearrangement joins TRBV4-3 to TRBJ1-3; D is undetermined. Germline V CDR1 and CDR2: LGHNA, YSLEER. This CDR3 spans 14 amino acids. Trimming cost V 3 bases and J 3 bases, with 9 bases left between them.